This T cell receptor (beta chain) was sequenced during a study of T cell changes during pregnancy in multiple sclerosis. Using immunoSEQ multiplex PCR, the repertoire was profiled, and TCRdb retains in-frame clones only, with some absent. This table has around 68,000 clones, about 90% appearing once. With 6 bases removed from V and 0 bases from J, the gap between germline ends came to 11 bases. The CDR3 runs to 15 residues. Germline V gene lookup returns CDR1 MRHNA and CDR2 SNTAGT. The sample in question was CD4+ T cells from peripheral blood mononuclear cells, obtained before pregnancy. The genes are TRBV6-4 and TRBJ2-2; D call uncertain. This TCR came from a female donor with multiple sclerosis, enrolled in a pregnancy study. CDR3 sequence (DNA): TGTGCCAGCAGCGAAGCTGCGACGAACACCGGGGAGCTGTTTTTT. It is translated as CASSEAATNTGELFF.